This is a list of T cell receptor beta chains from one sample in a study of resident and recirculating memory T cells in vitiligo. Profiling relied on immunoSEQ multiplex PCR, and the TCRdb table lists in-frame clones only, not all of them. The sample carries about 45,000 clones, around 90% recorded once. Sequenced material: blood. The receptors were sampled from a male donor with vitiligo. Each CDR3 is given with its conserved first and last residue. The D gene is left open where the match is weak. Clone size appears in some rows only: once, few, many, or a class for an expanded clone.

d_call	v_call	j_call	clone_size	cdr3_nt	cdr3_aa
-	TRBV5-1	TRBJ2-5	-	TGCGCCAGCAGCTTGGACAGCGAGACCCAGTACTTC	CASSLDSETQYF
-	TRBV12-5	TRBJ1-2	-	TGTGCTAGTGGGGCCGAACCCTACTATGGCTACACCTTC	CASGAEPYYGYTF
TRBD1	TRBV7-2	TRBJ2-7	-	TGTGCCAGCAGCTTAAGGAGGGACAGGGGTTTCGAGCAGTACTTC	CASSLRRDRGFEQYF
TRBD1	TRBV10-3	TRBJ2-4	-	TGTGCCATCTCGGACAGGGGTAAAAACATTCAGTACTTC	CAISDRGKNIQYF
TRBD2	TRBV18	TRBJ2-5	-	TGTGCCAGCTCACCATCGCCTAGCGGGCGTGGCATAAAGACCCAGTACTTC	CASSPSPSGRGIKTQYF
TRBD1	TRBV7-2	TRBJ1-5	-	TGTGCCAGCAGCTTAGTTGGACAGGGGGGTAAGCAGCCCCAGCATTTT	CASSLVGQGGKQPQHF
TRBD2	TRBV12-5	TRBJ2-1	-	TGTGCTAGTGGTCCCCCCTTACTGGCGGGGGGACTCAATGAGCAGTTCTTC	CASGPPLLAGGLNEQFF
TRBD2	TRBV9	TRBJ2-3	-	TGTGCCAGCAGCGAGTCCCGACTAGCTAAAACAGATACGCAGTATTTT	CASSESRLAKTDTQYF
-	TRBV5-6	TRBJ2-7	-	TGTGCCAGCAGCATTACTCCAACAGGGCCGTACGAGCAGTACTTC	CASSITPTGPYEQYF
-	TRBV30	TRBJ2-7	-	TGTGCCTGGAGTGTACTAAGTGAGCAGTACTTC	CAWSVLSEQYF
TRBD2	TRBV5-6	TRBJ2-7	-	TGTGCCAGCAGCGCGGGGGGCACAATAGGGGGCGAGCAGTACTTC	CASSAGGTIGGEQYF
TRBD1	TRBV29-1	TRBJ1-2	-	TGCAGCGTTGAAGGGGAGACAGGGTTGTCAGGTTATGGCTACACCTTC	CSVEGETGLSGYGYTF
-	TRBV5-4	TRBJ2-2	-	TGTGCCAGCAGCTGGGGAGGCGCGGGCGGGGAGCTGTTTTTT	CASSWGGAGGELFF
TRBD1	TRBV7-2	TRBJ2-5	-	TGTGCCAGCAGCGTCGGGACAGGGTCCGGAGGGGAGACCCAGTACTTC	CASSVGTGSGGETQYF
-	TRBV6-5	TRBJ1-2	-	TGTGCCAGCAGAGTGGAAGCGGGTGGCTACACCTTC	CASRVEAGGYTF
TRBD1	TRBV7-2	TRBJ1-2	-	TGTGCCAGCAGCAGCGACAGGGGCTATGGCTACACCTTC	CASSSDRGYGYTF
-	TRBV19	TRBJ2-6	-	TGTGCCACCCTACCATACCCCTCTGGGGCCAACGTCCTGACTTTC	CATLPYPSGANVLTF
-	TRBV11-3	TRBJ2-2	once	TGTGCCAGCAGCTTAGTCGCAGGGGCCGGGGAGCTGTTTTTT	CASSLVAGAGELFF
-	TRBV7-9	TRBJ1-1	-	TGTGCCAGCAGCTTCAGGGGGAACACTGAAGCTTTCTTT	CASSFRGNTEAFF
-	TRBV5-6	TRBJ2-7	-	TGTGCCAGCAGCATGGGACTCAAATACTACGAGCAGTACTTC	CASSMGLKYYEQYF
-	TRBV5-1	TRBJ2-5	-	TGCGCCAGCAGTACTTTCTTAGCAGCCCTAGAGACCCAGTACTTC	CASSTFLAALETQYF
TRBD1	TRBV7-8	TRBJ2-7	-	TGTGCCAGCACCGAGACAGGGGGCTCCTACGAGCAGTACTTC	CASTETGGSYEQYF
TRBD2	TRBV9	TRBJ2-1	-	TGTGCCAGCAACAACGGGGGGACCTACAATGAGCAGTTCTTC	CASNNGGTYNEQFF
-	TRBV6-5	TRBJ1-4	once	TGTGCCAGCAGCCTCCCGCGGCCGGGTCGGGAAAAACTGTTTTTT	CASSLPRPGREKLFF
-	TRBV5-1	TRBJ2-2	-	TGCGCCAGCGGACGCTACAGGGACACCGGGGAGCTGTTTTTT	CASGRYRDTGELFF
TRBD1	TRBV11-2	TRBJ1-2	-	TGTGCCAGCAGCAAACCGGGACAGGGGGCTGGCTACACCTTC	CASSKPGQGAGYTF